The 20 T cell receptor beta chains reported below all come from one sample, sequenced in a study of long-term antiretroviral therapy in people with HIV. The libraries were made with immunoSEQ v3.0 at survey level. Clones were sequenced by immunoSEQ multiplex PCR, and TCRdb holds only the in-frame ones, with some missing. The sample holds more than 20,000 clones, about four fifths seen once. Sequenced here: unsorted PBMCs, sampled 0.5 years before starting antiretroviral therapy. The origin of the receptors is a man aged 40-50 years with HIV.

The rearrangement joins TRBV9 to TRBJ2-7; possible D gene TRBD2, 6 bases. CDR3 size: 14 residues. Trimming left V 7 bases short and J 2 bases short, with 16 bases between. CDR1 and CDR2 (germline): SGDLS, YYNGEE. CDR3 in amino acids: CASSSGTPPYEQYF. Here the CDR3 DNA reads TGTGCCAGCTCCTCCGGGACTCCTCCCTACGAGCAGTACTTC.

The CDR3 spells CAWSTGIQETQYF. The CDR3 coding sequence is TGTGCCTGGAGTACAGGTATCCAAGAGACCCAGTACTTC. The chain employs TRBV30 and TRBJ2-5; possibly TRBD1 for D (5 bases). The ends were cut back, 2 bases at V and 1 base at J, with 8 bases in the middle. The CDR3 loop spans 13 amino acids. The germline V gene has CDR1 GTSNPN and CDR2 SVGIG (reference sequence).

J is TRBJ1-4 and V is TRBV20-1; no definite D call. Per germline, CDR1 DFQATT and CDR2 SNEGSKA (reference sequence). Trimming took off 4 bases at V and 4 bases at J, with 4 bases between the two ends. This CDR3 comprises 11 residues. CDR3 sequence reads: CSATFNEKLFF. CDR3 nucleotides: TGCAGTGCTACTTTTAATGAAAAACTGTTTTTT.

The CDR3 sequence: CASSLAPWGDSSYNEQFF. The DNA of the CDR3 is TGTGCCAGCAGCTTAGCTCCCTGGGGGGATAGTTCCTACAATGAGCAGTTCTTC. The chain uses TRBV11-2 and TRBJ2-1; TRBD2 is a possible D gene (6 bases). Trimming left V 1 base short and J 1 base short, with 17 bases between. The germline CDR1 and CDR2 sequences are SGHAT and FQNNGV. The CDR3 loop spans 18 amino acids.

This clone appeared a single time. The chain recombines TRBV6-1 with TRBJ2-1; the match to TRBD2 covers 7 bases. Trimming cost V 4 bases and J 4 bases; bases outside gene matches: 4. Germline V gives CDR1 MNHNS, CDR2 SASEGT. The CDR3 spans 14 residues. The chain's CDR3 is CASSGASGYNEQFF. CDR3 nucleotide sequence: TGTGCCAGCAGTGGGGCTAGCGGTTACAATGAGCAGTTCTTC.

The chain joins TRBV19 to TRBJ1-1, with a possible D match to TRBD1 (6 bases). This CDR3 has 13 residues. Germline V CDR1 and CDR2: LNHDA, SQIVND (reference sequence). V was pared by 3 bases and J by 1 base, with 6 bases between. The chain's CDR3 is CASSMDRNTEAFF. CDR3 bases: TGTGCCAGTAGTATGGACAGGAACACTGAAGCTTTCTTT. Full variable domain (rest looked up from reference TRBV19 and TRBJ1-1): DGGITQSPKYLFRKEGQNVTLSCEQNLNHDAMYWYRQDPGQGLRLIYYSQIVNDFQKGDIAEGYSVSREKKESFPLTVTSAQKNPTAFYLCASSMDRNTEAFFGQGTRLTVV.

This clone was observed a single time. The CDR3 coding sequence is TGTGCCAGCAGTGATAGCGCTAAGGGGGCGCAGAACTATGGCTACACCTTC. It specifies CASSDSAKGAQNYGYTF. This chain uses TRBV2 with TRBJ1-2; 7 nucleotides agree with TRBD1. This CDR3 is 17 amino acids long. V lost 3 bases to trimming and J lost 2 bases; unmatched junction nucleotides: 12. Germline V CDR1 and CDR2: SNHLY, FYNNEI.

V usage is TRBV27 and J usage is TRBJ1-1; no clear D. The germline gives CDR1 MNHEY, CDR2 SMNVEV (reference sequence). V lost 0 bases to trimming and J lost 4 bases, with 6 bases between them. CDR3 length: 13 residues. In DNA, the CDR3 is TGTGCCAGCAGTTTATCGGTAGTCACTGAAGCTTTCTTT. This sequence encodes CASSLSVVTEAFF.

The chain links TRBV10-3 to TRBJ2-7, with a weak D call TRBD1 (6 bases). Looked up from germline, CDR1 is ENHRY and CDR2 is SYGVKD. CDR3 length: 12 residues. Trimming removed 8 bases from V and 0 bases from J, with 8 bases in between. DNA of the CDR3: TGTGCCATCGGACAGTTCTCCTACGAGCAGTACTTC. It codes for CAIGQFSYEQYF.

CDR3 DNA: TGTGCCACCGAGGAGTCGGGACTAGAAAGCACAGATACGCAGTATTTT. Amino acids: CATEESGLESTDTQYF. The chain joins TRBV10-3 to TRBJ2-3; the match to TRBD2 covers 8 bases. V gave up 10 bases and J gave up 0 bases; unmatched junction bases: 12. The CDR3 extends over 16 amino acids. Germline CDR1 reads ENHRY; CDR2 reads SYGVKD.

The chain is built from TRBV5-1 and TRBJ2-7, with D tentatively TRBD2 (5 bases). The CDR3 extends over 15 amino acids. Germline CDR1 is SGHRS and CDR2 is YFSETQ. The V gene lost 0 bases and the J gene lost 1 base, with 11 bases spanning the gap. In DNA form, the CDR3 reads TGCGCCAGCAGCTTGGACGGGGAGTGGTCCTACGAGCAGTACTTC. This codes for CASSLDGEWSYEQYF.

The rearrangement joins TRBV28 to TRBJ2-2; D remains unclear. The V gene's germline CDR1 is MDHEN and CDR2 SYDVKM. This CDR3 spans 14 amino acids. V was clipped by 3 bases and J by 3 bases, with 8 bases between them. The CDR3 DNA follows: TGTGCCAGCAGTTTTCGAAGGGACACCGGGGAGCTGTTTTTT. Translation gives CASSFRRDTGELFF.

In its sample, this clone was seen once. This chain uses TRBV27 with TRBJ1-5, with D possibly TRBD1 on 5 matching bases. The V end was cut by 6 bases, the J end by 1 base, with 10 bases between. The V gene's germline CDR1 is MNHEY and CDR2 SMNVEV (reference sequence). There are 14 residues in the CDR3. The CDR3 bases are TGTGCCAGCAGGGGGCGGGTCAGCAATCAGCCCCAGCATTTT. Amino acid sequence: CASRGRVSNQPQHF.

This clone was counted only a few times. This rearrangement joins TRBV7-9 to TRBJ1-6, with 7 bases that match TRBD1. The germline gives CDR1 SEHNR, CDR2 FQNEAQ (reference sequence). The CDR3 runs 14 residues. Trimming cost V 5 bases and J 7 bases; bases outside gene matches: 5. CDR3 nucleotides: TGTGCCAGCAGCCTGGGACAGAGGAATTCACCCCTCCACTTT. Translated: CASSLGQRNSPLHF.

The chain links TRBV27 to TRBJ2-6; TRBD1 might be the D (6 bases). The germline V and J ends were trimmed by 5 bases and 2 bases, with 19 bases remaining between them. Germline V CDR1 and CDR2: MNHEY, SMNVEV (reference sequence). The CDR3 is 18 residues long. Here the CDR3 reads CASSPRDMGLAGANVLTF. CDR3 sequence (DNA): TGTGCCAGCAGTCCCCGGGACATGGGTTTAGCTGGGGCCAACGTCCTGACTTTC.

The rearrangement joins TRBV18 to TRBJ2-2, with a weak D call TRBD2 (6 bases). From germline, CDR1 is KGHSH and CDR2 LQKENI. The CDR3 contains 15 residues. Trimming left V 1 base short and J 1 base short, with 7 bases between. The CDR3 DNA sequence: TGTGCCAGCTCACCACGGGGAGGGAACACCGGGGAGCTGTTTTTT. This encodes CASSPRGGNTGELFF.

The V gene is TRBV5-1, the J gene TRBJ2-1; 11 nucleotides align to TRBD2. CDR1 is SGHRS and CDR2 is YFSETQ in the germline V gene. This CDR3 spans 15 amino acids. The V and J ends lost 0 bases and 4 bases, in that order; junction bases with no gene match: 0. The CDR3 loop is CASSLGLAGYNEQFF. The CDR3 nucleotides read TGCGCCAGCAGCTTGGGACTAGCGGGGTACAATGAGCAGTTCTTC.

This sequence joins TRBV15 and TRBJ2-7, with TRBD2 as a possible D gene (6 bases). CDR1 is LNHNV and CDR2 is YYDKDF in the germline V gene (reference sequence). The CDR3 is made up of 15 amino acids. V was pared by 3 bases and J by 5 bases, with 17 bases between. This CDR3 is CATSRPGVPFHEQYF. The DNA of the CDR3 is TGTGCCACCAGCAGGCCGGGGGTTCCTTTTCACGAGCAGTACTTC.

V is TRBV27 and J is TRBJ2-1, with 10 bases identical to TRBD2. This CDR3 has 14 amino acids. The V and J ends lost 3 bases and 8 bases, in that order; junction bases with no gene match: 4. Germline V CDR1 and CDR2: MNHEY, SMNVEV (reference sequence). For the CDR3, the DNA is TGTGCCAGCAGTTTCGAACTAGCGGGGTATGAGCAGTTCTTC. Its protein product is CASSFELAGYEQFF.

The chain carries TRBV19 and TRBJ1-2; no clear D gene. Per the germline V gene, CDR1 is LNHDA and CDR2 is SQIVND (reference sequence). The CDR3 is made up of 14 amino acids. V was shortened by 3 bases and J by 2 bases, with 10 bases between the two germline ends. CDR3 nucleotides: TGTGCCAGTAGTATTTTGAATGCAAACTATGGCTACACCTTC. Protein sequence: CASSILNANYGYTF.